This T cell receptor beta chain was observed in a study of a mutant IDH1 vaccine in newly diagnosed glioma (dated by TCRdb to the early 2020s). Regarding the study in general: Across visits V03 through V10, patients got a total of eight vaccinations, given in weeks 1, 3, 5, 7, 11, 15, 19 and 23. In the chemotherapy-containing groups, vaccination started alongside temozolomide cycles, whereas in patients who had radiotherapy alone it started 4-6 weeks after radiotherapy. The roughly 30 treated patients were approximately 62% male and 37.5% female, with a mean age of approximately 40 years. Before enrollment, most patients had been given radiochemotherapy with temozolomide as standard therapy, while the rest had received either radiotherapy alone or temozolomide alone. Peripheral blood was collected at six visits: V03 (baseline), V05, V07, V10, V12 and V13. For exploratory analyses, longitudinal TCRB deep sequencing was carried out in about 25 treated patients wherever samples were available.

Findings and caveats that apply to the study as a whole: Changes in the top peripheral T cell clonotypes picked up by TCRB sequencing did not appear to be linked to pseudoprogression. It was noted by the authors that analyses of patient blood samples could not be reproduced owing to sample limitations. Immune responses induced by the vaccine were seen in around 93% of patients across multiple MHC alleles. Availability determined which PBMC samples were chosen for TCRB deep sequencing.

Library method: the immunoSEQ multiplex PCR assay. Rearranged TCR beta chain sequences were amplified with the hsTCRB Kit following the manufacturer's protocol. An Illumina MiSeq was used to sequence the TCRB libraries. For the original study's pipeline: The proprietary platform of the kit vendor was used for demultiplexing, trimming and gene mapping. The source is immuneACCESS, and TCRdb retained only in-frame sequences with V and J called. Part of the clones is not carried over; for the studies checked, unresolved V genes explain less than half of this, and the remainder is unexplained. Clone size and the V and J calls come from that table; the DNA yielded D and trimming. This sample is represented by fewer than 65,000 clones; about 80% of them were singletons. The leading ten clones occupy 3% to 4% of the sample. Worth noting for this clone: Its recognized antigen is unknown. No base quality information exists; no much larger clone differs at one position.

Sample time point, as interpreted from the label and publication: week 5, during vaccination. A 20-mer mutant IDH1 peptide at 300 micrograms in Montanide made up each vaccine dose, which was injected subcutaneously together with topical imiquimod. Donors had newly diagnosed WHO grade 3 or 4 IDH1-mutant astrocytomas with loss of nuclear ATRX. The samples were drawn from NOA16, a multicentre, single-arm, open-label phase I trial in Germany that tested a mutant IDH1 peptide vaccine in humans for the first time. Genomic DNA for TCRB sequencing was isolated from EDTA blood with the DNeasy Blood and Tissue Kit. CDR1 and CDR2 were assigned from the germline V gene as SNHLY and FYNNEI. The CDR3 contains 18 residues, cysteine and phenylalanine counted. The read is trimmed to its CDR3 DNA, 54 bases read in frame from base 1. Unmatched junction bases come to 14, with V trimmed by 0 bases and J by 7 bases.

Here the sequenced sample was PBMCs, taken from a glioma patient whose treatment included an IDH1 peptide vaccine. This receptor was identified in a man aged 25-45 years with glioma. The sequence joins TRBV2 to TRBJ2-7, with 11 junctional bases fitting TRBD2. The DNA sequence follows: TGTGCCAGCAGTGAAGCGCTTCATGGGCTAGCGGGGGGCGGAGAGCAGTACTTC. The translation is CASSEALHGLAGGGEQYF.